Below, 30 T cell receptor beta chains from the same sample are listed, as sequenced in a study of cytomegalovirus exposure and HLA in healthy donors. Both 60 Vbeta primers and 13 Jbeta primers went into the PCR. Data came from immunoSEQ multiplex PCR; TCRdb stores just in-frame clones and leaves some out. The data contain under 200,000 clones, 80% to 90% of them singletons. The sample comprised PBMCs. These TCRs come from a man younger than 35 in good health and CMV-seropositive.

This rearrangement joins TRBV19 to TRBJ1-6, with 7 positions matching TRBD1. Per germline, CDR1 LNHDA and CDR2 SQIVND (reference sequence). With 6 bases clipped from V and 9 bases from J, the junction kept 8 bases outside the gene matches. The length of the CDR3 is 14 residues. CDR3 amino acids: CASSQGVVSSPLHF. DNA of the CDR3: TGTGCCAGTAGCCAGGGGGTTGTTAGTTCACCCCTCCACTTT. The full variable domain, its missing parts supplied by reference TRBV19 and TRBJ1-6, is DGGITQSPKYLFRKEGQNVTLSCEQNLNHDAMYWYRQDPGQGLRLIYYSQIVNDFQKGDIAEGYSVSREKKESFPLTVTSAQKNPTAFYLCASSQGVVSSPLHFGNGTRLTVT.

The chain uses TRBV4-1 and TRBJ1-1; D is perhaps TRBD1 (6 bases). Between the trimmed V and J ends, which lost 2 bases and 1 base, there was a span of 14 bases. Per the germline V gene, CDR1 is MGHRA and CDR2 is YSYEKL. The length of the CDR3 is 16 residues. In DNA, the CDR3 is TGCGCCAGCAGCCAAACCTTACAGGGAGAGAACACTGAAGCTTTCTTT. The encoded protein is CASSQTLQGENTEAFF.

V and J are TRBV5-1 and TRBJ2-1; 7 nucleotides match TRBD2. J lost 9 bases, V lost 0 bases, and 9 bases had no gene match. The CDR3 has 15 amino acids. Germline CDR1 reads SGHRS; CDR2 reads YFSETQ. CDR3 loop: CASSLEKLGGSEQFF. The CDR3 bases are TGCGCCAGCAGCTTGGAAAAGTTAGGCGGGAGTGAGCAGTTCTTC. Full variable domain (rest looked up from reference TRBV5-1 and TRBJ2-1): KAGVTQTPRYLIKTRGQQVTLSCSPISGHRSVSWYQQTPGQGLQFLFEYFSETQRNKGNFPGRFSGRQFSNSRSEMNVSTLELGDSALYLCASSLEKLGGSEQFFGPGTRLTVL.

The rearrangement joins TRBV9 to TRBJ2-1, with D possibly matching TRBD1 (6 bases). The CDR3 totals 15 residues. V shed 1 base and J shed 4 bases, with 12 bases lying between them. Looked up from germline, CDR1 is SGDLS and CDR2 is YYNGEE. The CDR3 nucleotides read TGTGCCAGCAGCGTACAGGGGCTGGGATACAATGAGCAGTTCTTC. The encoded protein is CASSVQGLGYNEQFF.

V is TRBV28 and J is TRBJ1-4; 10 bases align to TRBD1. Per the germline V gene, CDR1 is MDHEN and CDR2 is SYDVKM. V lost 5 bases to trimming and J lost 2 bases; unmatched junction nucleotides: 11. CDR3 length: 18 amino acids. CDR3 bases: TGTGCCAGCAGTACGCTATGGGACAGGGGCCGGACTAATGAAAAACTGTTTTTT. Translation: CASSTLWDRGRTNEKLFF.

The V gene is TRBV5-1, the J gene TRBJ1-1; 10 nucleotides line up with TRBD1. The CDR3 has 14 amino acids. V lost 3 bases and J lost 1; bases outside the gene matches: 0. CDR1 is SGHRS, CDR2 YFSETQ, per germline. The CDR3 sequence: CASSWDRGNTEAFF. The DNA for the CDR3 is TGCGCCAGCAGCTGGGACAGGGGGAACACTGAAGCTTTCTTT.

J is TRBJ2-7 and V is TRBV30, with 7 bases identical to TRBD1. Germline lookup yields CDR1 GTSNPN and CDR2 SVGIG (reference sequence). The ends lost 2 bases at V and 3 bases at J; junction bases unmatched: 4. This CDR3 region has 13 residues. The CDR3, as DNA: TGTGCCTGGAGTTGGGACAGTGTCTACGAGCAGTACTTC. This translates into CAWSWDSVYEQYF.

The chain links TRBV6-1 to TRBJ1-2; 7 positions match TRBD1. This CDR3 contains 12 residues. J lost 7 bases, V lost 6 bases, and 5 bases had no gene match. Germline-derived CDR1 and CDR2 are MNHNS and SASEGT. The CDR3 loop reads CASRGQVVGYTF. The CDR3 DNA reads as TGTGCCAGCAGAGGACAGGTAGTTGGCTACACCTTC.

The V and J genes are TRBV15 and TRBJ2-7, with 7 bases identical to TRBD2. The V segment lost 4 bases and the J segment 3 bases; nucleotides outside the gene matches: 3. From germline, CDR1 is LNHNV and CDR2 YYDKDF (reference sequence). There are 13 residues in the CDR3. The CDR3: CATSTASGYEQYF. Written as DNA, the CDR3 is TGTGCCACCAGCACAGCTAGCGGCTACGAGCAGTACTTC. The full variable domain, with the rest looked up from reference TRBV15 and TRBJ2-7, is DAMVIQNPRYQVTQFGKPVTLSCSQTLNHNVMYWYQQKSSQAPKLLFHYYDKDFNNEADTPDNFQSRRPNTSFCFLDIRSPGLGDTAMYLCATSTASGYEQYFGPGTRLTVT.

On this clone: An end of the junction differs from the germline gene, which may be a read error. The chain combines TRBV7-7 with TRBJ2-7, with D perhaps matching TRBD2 (7 bases). CDR3 length: 15 amino acids. CDR1 is SSHAT and CDR2 is FNYEAQ in the germline V gene (reference sequence). CDR3 sequence: CASSLDGGGLQKQYF. The CDR3 bases are TGTGCTAGCAGCTTAGATGGCGGGGGCCTCCAGAAGCAGTACTTC.

This chain connects TRBV5-1 to TRBJ1-1, with D possibly matching TRBD1 (6 bases). The germline gives CDR1 SGHRS, CDR2 YFSETQ. The CDR3 consists of 15 residues. Trimming took off 7 bases at V and 1 base at J, with 17 bases between the two ends. In DNA form, the CDR3 reads TGCGCCAGCGGATCTAAAGGACAGCCGAACACTGAAGCTTTCTTT. It encodes CASGSKGQPNTEAFF. Looking up the rest from reference TRBV5-1 and TRBJ1-1 gives the full variable domain: KAGVTQTPRYLIKTRGQQVTLSCSPISGHRSVSWYQQTPGQGLQFLFEYFSETQRNKGNFPGRFSGRQFSNSRSEMNVSTLELGDSALYLCASGSKGQPNTEAFFGQGTRLTVV.

V and J are TRBV6-1 and TRBJ1-3; 7 nucleotides line up with TRBD1. Unmatched junction bases numbered 6, after V lost 4 bases and J lost 0 bases. Germline V gene sequence: CDR1 MNHNS, CDR2 SASEGT. The CDR3 has 16 residues. CDR3 in amino acids: CASSVGQVDSGNTIYF. The CDR3 region has the DNA TGTGCCAGCAGTGTCGGACAGGTTGACTCTGGAAACACCATATATTTT.

This chain uses TRBV5-4 with TRBJ2-1; tentative D call: TRBD1 (6 bases). Germline-derived CDR1 and CDR2 are SGHNT and YYREEE (reference sequence). The V end was cut by 4 bases, the J end by 2 bases, with 13 bases between. The CDR3 contains 15 residues. CDR3 DNA: TGTGCCAGCAGCACGGACAGTGTGGCCTACAATGAGCAGTTCTTC. As protein: CASSTDSVAYNEQFF.

V usage is TRBV12-5 and J usage is TRBJ1-1; D perhaps matches TRBD1 (5 bases). The germline CDR1 and CDR2 sequences are LGHNT and FRNRAP. This CDR3 is built from 14 residues. V lost 7 bases and J lost 0, with 12 bases in between. The CDR3 DNA sequence: TGTGCTAGTGATTACAGGATGATGAACACTGAAGCTTTCTTT. As protein: CASDYRMMNTEAFF.

The chain has TRBV6-5 and TRBJ1-4, with 7 nucleotides matching TRBD1. Losses at the gene ends were 6 bases for V and 7 bases for J; bases not matched to a gene: 8. CDR3 size: 14 residues. CDR1 MNHEY and CDR2 SVGAGI come from the germline V gene. The DNA of the CDR3 is TGTGCCAGCAGGAAACAGGGGCAGGGTGAAAAACTGTTTTTT. It translates to CASRKQGQGEKLFF.

The J gene is TRBJ1-4, the V gene TRBV10-3; 11 bases are shared with TRBD1. The germline gives CDR1 ENHRY, CDR2 SYGVKD. The CDR3 length is 17 residues. V dropped 3 bases and J dropped 0; count of bases not matched to a gene: 3. In nucleotides, the CDR3 is TGTGCCATCAGTGACTCGGGACAGGGGGCAACTAATGAAAAACTGTTTTTT. It translates to CAISDSGQGATNEKLFF.

This CDR3 reads CASSPPGSSTDTQYF. In DNA form, the CDR3 reads TGTGCCAGCAGCCCCCCGGGGAGTAGCACAGATACGCAGTATTTT. This chain connects TRBV7-9 to TRBJ2-3; D is perhaps TRBD2 (5 bases). This CDR3 has 15 amino acids. The V and J ends lost 5 bases and 0 bases respectively, with 12 bases between them. The germline V gene has CDR1 SEHNR and CDR2 FQNEAQ (reference sequence).

The chain links TRBV5-8 to TRBJ1-5; D call uncertain. The CDR3 is 13 amino acids. Trimming removed 3 bases at V and 7 bases at J, with 11 bases between. The germline CDR1 and CDR2 sequences are SGHTS and YDEGEE. The CDR3 spells CASSYDNSQPQHF. The CDR3, as DNA: TGTGCCAGCAGCTACGATAACAGCCAGCCCCAGCATTTT.

The chain employs TRBV29-1 and TRBJ1-2; 8 nucleotides line up with TRBD1. With 3 bases clipped from V and 6 bases from J, the junction kept 3 bases outside the gene matches. CDR1 and CDR2 (germline): SQVTM, ANQGSEA. The CDR3 runs 12 residues. The CDR3 reads CSVDRTGHGYTF. DNA of the CDR3: TGCAGCGTTGATAGGACAGGGCATGGCTACACCTTC. Combining the CDR3 with reference TRBV29-1 and TRBJ1-2 gives the whole variable domain SAVISQKPSRDICQRGTSLTIQCQVDSQVTMMFWYRQQPGQSLTLIATANQGSEATYESGFVIDKFPISRPNLTFSTLTVSNMSPEDSSIYLCSVDRTGHGYTFGSGTRLTVV.

The chain has TRBV4-2 and TRBJ1-5, with D unresolved. The length of the CDR3 is 15 residues. V was clipped by 0 bases and J by 3 bases, with 9 bases between them. Per germline, CDR1 LGHNA and CDR2 YNFKEQ. Written as DNA, the CDR3 is TGTGCCAGCAGCCAAGATTTTACATACAATCAGCCCCAGCATTTT. This gives the protein CASSQDFTYNQPQHF.

The rearrangement joins TRBV6-1 to TRBJ1-5; 7 positions agree with TRBD1. The germline V gene has CDR1 MNHNS and CDR2 SASEGT. CDR3 length: 15 residues. J was trimmed by 3 bases and V by 4 bases; bases with no gene match: 6. CDR3: CASSARQGFNQPQHF. As DNA, the CDR3 is TGTGCCAGCAGTGCGAGACAGGGTTTCAATCAGCCCCAGCATTTT.

V usage is TRBV5-1 and J usage is TRBJ2-3; 15 bases map to TRBD2. J was trimmed by 2 bases and V by 3 bases; bases with no gene match: 7. Germline CDR1 SGHRS, CDR2 YFSETQ. CDR3 length equals 18 residues. The CDR3 DNA follows: TGCGCCAGCAGCTCCGGACTAGCGGGGGGGCGTACCACAGATACGCAGTATTTT. Its protein is CASSSGLAGGRTTDTQYF.

J is TRBJ2-7 and V is TRBV6-1; D is perhaps TRBD1 (5 bases). The germline V and J ends were trimmed by 6 bases and 4 bases, with 10 bases remaining between them. CDR1 and CDR2 (germline): MNHNS, SASEGT. The CDR3 sequence is 12 residues long. The CDR3 loop reads CASSPKGYEQYF. CDR3 coding DNA: TGTGCCAGCAGCCCCAAGGGGTACGAGCAGTACTTC.

The chain carries TRBV6-1 and TRBJ1-1; D gene uncertain. Trimming shortened V by 5 bases and J by 1 base, and 5 bases separated the two germline ends. Germline V gene lookup returns CDR1 MNHNS and CDR2 SASEGT. The CDR3 runs to 12 residues. CDR3 coding DNA: TGTGCCAGCAGTCAGAAGAACACTGAAGCTTTCTTT. Amino acids: CASSQKNTEAFF.

The chain links TRBV27 to TRBJ1-5, with 10 nucleotides matching TRBD1. V lost 8 bases, J lost 0 bases, and 4 bases stayed unmatched. The CDR3 sequence is 15 residues long. Germline loops: CDR1 MNHEY, CDR2 SMNVEV (reference sequence). The CDR3 coding sequence is TGTGCCAGCGGGACAGGGGCCTATAGCAATCAGCCCCAGCATTTT. Its translation is CASGTGAYSNQPQHF.

V and J are TRBV7-9 and TRBJ2-1; D is ambiguous. Trimming cost V 2 bases and J 6 bases, with 14 bases left between them. The CDR3 is made up of 15 amino acids. Germline assignment: CDR1 SEHNR and CDR2 FQNEAQ (reference sequence). For the CDR3, the DNA is TGTGCCAGCAGCTTAATGGCCACTACCTCCAATGAGCAGTTCTTC. Protein sequence: CASSLMATTSNEQFF.

The chain has TRBV2 and TRBJ1-4; the match to TRBD1 covers 8 bases. In germline, CDR1 is SNHLY, CDR2 FYNNEI. V lost 6 bases to trimming and J lost 8 bases; unmatched junction nucleotides: 11. The CDR3 is made up of 15 amino acids. The CDR3 nucleotides are TGTGCCAGCAGGCCAGGGGGCGGTGGGGAAGAAAAACTGTTTTTT. Its translation: CASRPGGGGEEKLFF.

This chain joins TRBV9 and TRBJ1-1; TRBD1 matches 9 bases. The CDR3 length is 13 residues. Germline CDR1 SGDLS, CDR2 YYNGEE. V shed 4 bases and J 6 bases; nucleotides not matched to a gene: 4. CDR3 sequence: CASSPGTGSEAFF. The CDR3 DNA follows: TGTGCCAGCAGCCCTGGGACAGGGTCTGAAGCTTTCTTT.

The rearrangement uses TRBV5-1 and TRBJ2-7, with TRBD2 matching 8 bases. Germline V lookup: CDR1 SGHRS, CDR2 YFSETQ. The CDR3 sequence is 17 residues long. Trimming cost V 7 bases and J 2 bases; bases outside gene matches: 17. The CDR3 here is CASLGAGVAGSTYEQYF. The DNA of the CDR3 is TGCGCCAGCTTGGGGGCGGGGGTAGCGGGATCTACCTACGAGCAGTACTTC.

On this clone: Other DNA sequences in the same sample also yield this CDR3. The V gene is TRBV30, the J gene TRBJ2-1, with 10 bases that match TRBD2. With V trimmed by 2 bases and J by 4 bases, 5 bases remained unmatched. The CDR3 has 15 amino acids. CDR1 is GTSNPN and CDR2 is SVGIG in the germline V gene (reference sequence). The CDR3 bases are TGTGCCTGGAGTCTACTAGCGGGGTCATACAATGAGCAGTTCTTC. It is translated as CAWSLLAGSYNEQFF. Full variable domain (remainder filled in from reference TRBV30 and TRBJ2-1): SQTIHQWPATLVQPVGSPLSLECTVEGTSNPNLYWYRQAAGRGLQLLFYSVGIGQISSEVPQNLSASRPQDRQFILSSKKLLLSDSGFYLCAWSLLAGSYNEQFFGPGTRLTVL.